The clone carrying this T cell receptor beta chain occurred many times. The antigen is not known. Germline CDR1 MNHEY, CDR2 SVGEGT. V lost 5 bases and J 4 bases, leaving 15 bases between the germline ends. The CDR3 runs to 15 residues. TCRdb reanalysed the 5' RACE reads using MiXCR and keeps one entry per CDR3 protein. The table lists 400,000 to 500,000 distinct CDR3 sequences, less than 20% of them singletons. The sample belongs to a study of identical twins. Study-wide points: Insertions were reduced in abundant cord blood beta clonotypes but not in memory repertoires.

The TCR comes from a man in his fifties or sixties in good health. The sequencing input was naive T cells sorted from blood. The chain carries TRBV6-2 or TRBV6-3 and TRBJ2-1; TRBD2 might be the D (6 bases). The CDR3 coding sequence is TGTGCCAGCAGTGACCCACTCGGGACTTACAATGAGCAGTTCTTC. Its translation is CASSDPLGTYNEQFF.